This TCR beta chain was obtained from a study of blood T cell repertoires in COVID-19. Turning to the study itself: Material from acute and convalescent COVID-19 was sourced from the United States, Italy and Spain.

V lost 3 bases and J lost 8, with 11 bases in between. The CDR3 covers 14 residues. Looked up from germline, CDR1 is MNHEY and CDR2 is SMNVEV (reference sequence). Sequencing used immunoSEQ multiplex PCR; TCRdb keeps in-frame clones, though not all of them. The sample includes roughly 93,000 clones, about 84% of them seen just once. The V call is TRBV27, the J call TRBJ1-6, with D perhaps matching TRBD1 (5 bases). The source is a woman aged 80 or over with acute or convalescent COVID-19. Sequencing used peripheral blood. CDR3 loop: CASSLETVHSPLHF. The CDR3 bases are TGTGCCAGCAGTTTGGAGACAGTCCATTCACCCCTCCACTTT.